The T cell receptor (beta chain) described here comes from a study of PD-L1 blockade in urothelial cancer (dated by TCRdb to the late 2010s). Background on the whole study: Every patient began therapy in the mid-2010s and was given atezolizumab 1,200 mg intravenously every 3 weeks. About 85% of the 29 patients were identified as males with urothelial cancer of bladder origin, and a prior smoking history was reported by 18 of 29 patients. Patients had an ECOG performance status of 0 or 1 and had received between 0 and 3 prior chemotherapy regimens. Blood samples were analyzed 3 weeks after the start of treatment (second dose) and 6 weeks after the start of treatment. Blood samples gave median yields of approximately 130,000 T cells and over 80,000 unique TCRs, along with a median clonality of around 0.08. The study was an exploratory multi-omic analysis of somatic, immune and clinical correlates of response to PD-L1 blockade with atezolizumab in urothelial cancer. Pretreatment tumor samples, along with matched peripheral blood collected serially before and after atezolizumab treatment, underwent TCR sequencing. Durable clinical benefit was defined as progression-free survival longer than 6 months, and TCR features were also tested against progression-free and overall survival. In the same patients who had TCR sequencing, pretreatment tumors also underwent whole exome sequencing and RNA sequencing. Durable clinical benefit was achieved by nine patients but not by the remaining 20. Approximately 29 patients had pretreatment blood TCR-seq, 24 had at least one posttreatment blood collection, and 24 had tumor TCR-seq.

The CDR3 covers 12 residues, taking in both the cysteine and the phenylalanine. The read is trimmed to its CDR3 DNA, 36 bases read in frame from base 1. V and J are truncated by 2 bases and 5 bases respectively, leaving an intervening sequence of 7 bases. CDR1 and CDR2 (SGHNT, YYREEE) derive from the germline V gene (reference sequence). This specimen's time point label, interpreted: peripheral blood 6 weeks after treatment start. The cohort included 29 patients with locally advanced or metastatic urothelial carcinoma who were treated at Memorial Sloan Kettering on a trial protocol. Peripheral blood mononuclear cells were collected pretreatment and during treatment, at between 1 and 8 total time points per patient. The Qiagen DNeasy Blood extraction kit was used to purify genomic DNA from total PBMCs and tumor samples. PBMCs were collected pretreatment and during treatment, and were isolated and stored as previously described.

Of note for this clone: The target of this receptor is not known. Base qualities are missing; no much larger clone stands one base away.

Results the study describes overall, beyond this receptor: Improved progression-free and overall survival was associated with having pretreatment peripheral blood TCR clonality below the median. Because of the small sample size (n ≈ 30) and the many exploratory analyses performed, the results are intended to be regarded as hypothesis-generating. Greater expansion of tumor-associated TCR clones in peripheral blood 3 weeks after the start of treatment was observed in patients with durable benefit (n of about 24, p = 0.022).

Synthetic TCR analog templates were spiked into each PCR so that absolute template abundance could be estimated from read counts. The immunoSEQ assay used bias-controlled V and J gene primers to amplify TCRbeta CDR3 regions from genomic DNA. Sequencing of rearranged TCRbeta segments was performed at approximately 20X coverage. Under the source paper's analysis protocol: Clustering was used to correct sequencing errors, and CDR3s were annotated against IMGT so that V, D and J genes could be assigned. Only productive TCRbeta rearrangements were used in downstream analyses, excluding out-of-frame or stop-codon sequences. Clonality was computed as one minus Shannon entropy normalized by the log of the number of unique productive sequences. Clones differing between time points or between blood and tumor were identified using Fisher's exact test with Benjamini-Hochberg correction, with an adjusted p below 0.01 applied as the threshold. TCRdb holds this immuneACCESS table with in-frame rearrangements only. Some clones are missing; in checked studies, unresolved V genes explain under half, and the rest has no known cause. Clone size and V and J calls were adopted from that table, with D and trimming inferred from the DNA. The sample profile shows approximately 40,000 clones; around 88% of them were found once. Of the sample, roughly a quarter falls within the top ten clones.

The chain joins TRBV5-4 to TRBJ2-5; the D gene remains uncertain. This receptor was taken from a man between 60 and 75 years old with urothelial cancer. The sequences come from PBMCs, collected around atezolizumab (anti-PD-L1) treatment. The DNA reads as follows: TGTGCCAGCAGCTTCTTGAGGGAGACCCAGTACTTC. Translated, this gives CASSFLRETQYF.